The 28 T cell receptor beta chains below were found in one sample sequenced in a study of blood T cell repertoires in COVID-19. TCRdb's table, derived via immunoSEQ multiplex PCR, lists solely in-frame clones and lacks some. Among about 170,000 clones listed, around nine tenths were seen once. The material sequenced was peripheral blood. The receptors shown here come from a man aged 55 to 70 with COVID-19, enrolled during active disease.

As for this clone: The same CDR3 also results from other DNA sequences found in this sample. This sequence joins TRBV19 and TRBJ1-4, with D uncertain. The ends were cut back, 1 base at V and 8 bases at J, with 11 bases in the middle. CDR3 size: 14 residues. From germline, CDR1 is LNHDA and CDR2 SQIVND (reference sequence). The CDR3 region has the DNA TGTGCCAGTAGTATAGGAGGACTTGGGGAAAAACTGTTTTTT. Encoded protein: CASSIGGLGEKLFF.

This chain links TRBV19 with TRBJ2-3; TRBD2 matches 8 bases. Looked up from germline, CDR1 is LNHDA and CDR2 is SQIVND (reference sequence). This CDR3 comprises 17 residues. V was clipped by 0 bases and J by 0 bases; unmatched bases: 5. CDR3 in amino acids: CASSIDPAGDSTDTQYF. The CDR3 bases are TGTGCCAGTAGTATAGATCCAGCGGGGGATAGCACAGATACGCAGTATTTT.

The rearrangement uses TRBV5-6 and TRBJ2-1; D possibly corresponds to TRBD1 (5 bases). This CDR3 region has 15 residues. V lost 3 bases, J lost 0 bases, and 10 bases lay in between. CDR1 is SGHDT and CDR2 is YYEEEE in the germline V gene. Here the CDR3 DNA reads TGTGCCAGCAGCTCCAGGGCTTTCTCCTACAATGAGCAGTTCTTC. Its translation: CASSSRAFSYNEQFF.

In its sample, this clone was seen a few times. CDR3 sequence: CASSSGLFTDTQYF. The DNA of the CDR3 is TGTGCCAGCAGCTCGGGACTCTTCACAGATACGCAGTATTTT. V usage is TRBV7-2 and J usage is TRBJ2-3, with a tentative D call TRBD2 (6 bases). Germline CDR1 reads SGHTA; CDR2 reads FQGNSA. Deletions cut 4 bases from V and 2 bases from J, with 10 bases between. The length of the CDR3 is 14 residues.

The chain combines TRBV5-4 with TRBJ1-3; 9 positions agree with TRBD1. CDR3 size: 17 residues. The ends lost 4 bases at V and 4 bases at J; junction bases unmatched: 12. Germline loops: CDR1 SGHNT, CDR2 YYREEE (reference sequence). The CDR3 is CASSAGDRVDLGNTIYF. In DNA form, the CDR3 reads TGTGCCAGCAGCGCGGGGGACAGGGTGGACTTAGGAAACACCATATATTTT. Filled out from reference TRBV5-4 and TRBJ1-3, the complete variable domain reads ETGVTQSPTHLIKTRGQQVTLRCSSQSGHNTVSWYQQALGQGPQFIFQYYREEENGRGNFPPRFSGLQFPNYSSELNVNALELDDSALYLCASSAGDRVDLGNTIYFGEGSWLTVV.

This chain connects TRBV19 to TRBJ1-5; D remains unclear. V shed 5 bases and J shed 4 bases, with 9 bases lying between them. Germline-derived CDR1 and CDR2 are LNHDA and SQIVND (reference sequence). CDR3 size: 13 residues. CDR3 nucleotide sequence: TGTGCCAGTAGTCTTCTCGGTAATCAGCCCCAGCATTTT. Protein: CASSLLGNQPQHF.

This chain uses TRBV19 with TRBJ1-5, with D possibly being TRBD1 (6 bases). V lost 6 bases and J lost 1, with 13 bases in between. The CDR3 has 15 residues. The germline gives CDR1 LNHDA, CDR2 SQIVND (reference sequence). CDR3 in DNA: TGTGCCAGTAGCTACAGGGAGTTGAGCAATCAGCCCCAGCATTTT. Amino acids: CASSYRELSNQPQHF.

For this clone: The same CDR3 also results from other DNA sequences found in this sample. This rearrangement joins TRBV5-1 to TRBJ2-7, with TRBD1 as a possible D gene (6 bases). Germline V CDR1 and CDR2: SGHRS, YFSETQ. CDR3 length: 12 amino acids. The V end was cut by 0 bases, the J end by 5 bases, with 6 bases between. CDR3 DNA: TGCGCCAGCAGCTTGGACAGGGACGAGCAGTACTTC. Its protein product is CASSLDRDEQYF.

This chain joins TRBV4-2 and TRBJ1-5, with D possibly being TRBD1 (5 bases). The CDR3 totals 15 residues. Germline-derived CDR1 and CDR2 are LGHNA and YNFKEQ. Trimming removed 4 bases from V and 0 bases from J, with 10 bases in between. The CDR3 is CASSPDGGSNQPQHF. Here the CDR3 DNA reads TGTGCCAGCAGCCCAGACGGGGGTAGCAATCAGCCCCAGCATTTT.

CDR3 region: CASSVEGISYNEQFF. In nucleotides, the CDR3 is TGTGCCAGCAGCGTAGAGGGGATCTCCTACAATGAGCAGTTCTTC. The rearrangement links TRBV9 to TRBJ2-1, with D tentatively TRBD1 (5 bases). From germline, CDR1 is SGDLS and CDR2 YYNGEE. The V end was cut by 0 bases, the J end by 0 bases, with 7 bases between. The CDR3 extends over 15 amino acids.

The chain has TRBV5-1 and TRBJ2-1, with D maybe TRBD1 (5 bases). V shed 6 bases and J shed 1 base, with 11 bases lying between them. This CDR3 is 14 amino acids long. The germline CDR1 and CDR2 sequences are SGHRS and YFSETQ. The CDR3 coding sequence is TGCGCCAGCACTGAACAGGCTTCCTACAATGAGCAGTTCTTC. This encodes CASTEQASYNEQFF.

The rearrangement links TRBV27 to TRBJ2-1; D is ambiguous. The CDR3 extends over 11 amino acids. V was cut by 4 bases and J by 8 bases, with 6 bases left in between. Germline loops: CDR1 MNHEY, CDR2 SMNVEV (reference sequence). CDR3 sequence (DNA): TGTGCCAGCAGTTCAAGCGATGAGCAGTTCTTC. This gives the protein CASSSSDEQFF.

This clone was counted between two and nine times. This sequence joins TRBV15 and TRBJ1-2, with TRBD1 matching 9 bases. The junction had 3 bases not matched to a gene; V was cut back by 5 bases and J by 5 bases. The CDR3 is 13 residues long. The germline V gene encodes CDR1 LNHNV and CDR2 YYDKDF (reference sequence). Written as DNA, the CDR3 is TGTGCCACCAGCCAAGACAGGGGGTATGGCTACACCTTC. Translation: CATSQDRGYGYTF.

A note on this clone: The identical CDR3 is also encoded by other nucleotide sequences in the sample. The V gene is TRBV7-2, the J gene TRBJ1-2; D is possibly TRBD1 (5 bases). Germline values: CDR1 SGHTA, CDR2 FQGNSA. CDR3 length equals 15 residues. V was pared by 1 base and J by 8 bases, with 17 bases between. CDR3 amino acids: CASSLEPGVPGGYTF. CDR3 DNA sequence: TGTGCCAGCAGCTTAGAACCGGGGGTCCCCGGCGGCTACACCTTC.

The V and J genes are TRBV4-3 and TRBJ1-4, with 7 bases that match TRBD1. CDR3 length: 15 amino acids. Per germline, CDR1 LGHNA and CDR2 YSLEER. The ends lost 2 bases at V and 2 bases at J; junction bases unmatched: 2. The DNA of the CDR3 is TGCGCCAGCAGCCAAACAGGGGCTACTAATGAAAAACTGTTTTTT. It yields the protein CASSQTGATNEKLFF.

The chain links TRBV27 to TRBJ2-1; 9 nucleotides line up with TRBD1. This CDR3 contains 14 residues. V shed 5 bases and J 8 bases; nucleotides not matched to a gene: 7. CDR1 is MNHEY, CDR2 SMNVEV, per germline (reference sequence). The CDR3 sequence: CASSLRQGGDEQFF. CDR3 nucleotide sequence: TGTGCCAGCAGTCTCCGACAGGGGGGCGATGAGCAGTTCTTC.

The CDR3 DNA reads TGTGCCAGCTCACCAGCAGGGTCTCAGCCCCAGCATTTT. Translation: CASSPAGSQPQHF. J is TRBJ1-5 and V is TRBV18, with a tentative D call TRBD1 (5 bases). CDR3 length equals 13 residues. The V end lost 2 bases, the J end lost 6 bases, and 8 bases lay between the germline ends. In germline, CDR1 is KGHSH, CDR2 LQKENI.

The chain joins TRBV11-2 to TRBJ1-1; 10 bases line up with TRBD1. CDR1 is SGHAT, CDR2 FQNNGV, per germline. The CDR3 length is 13 residues. Trimming cost V 4 bases and J 7 bases; bases outside gene matches: 3. The DNA of the CDR3 is TGTGCCAGCAGCTCGGGACAGGGGCGTGAAGCTTTCTTT. This translates into CASSSGQGREAFF.

The chain combines TRBV6-5 with TRBJ2-3; 8 nucleotides align to TRBD2. Germline V lookup: CDR1 MNHEY, CDR2 SVGAGI. The ends lost 2 bases at V and 0 bases at J; junction bases unmatched: 1. The CDR3 loop spans 15 amino acids. This CDR3 reads CASSYASGSTDTQYF. The DNA for the CDR3 is TGTGCCAGCAGTTACGCTAGCGGGAGCACAGATACGCAGTATTTT.

This CDR3 is CASSYGGMNSPLHF. In DNA, the CDR3 is TGTGCCAGCAGCTACGGGGGGATGAATTCACCCCTCCACTTT. The chain combines TRBV7-3 with TRBJ1-6, with D perhaps matching TRBD1 (5 bases). The germline CDR1 and CDR2 sequences are SGHTA and FQGTGA. The germline V and J ends were trimmed by 4 bases and 7 bases, with 11 bases remaining between them. The CDR3 extends over 14 amino acids.

This chain joins TRBV7-2 and TRBJ1-4; no definite D call. V shed 2 bases and J shed 4 bases, with 11 bases lying between them. The CDR3 spans 15 residues. Germline lookup yields CDR1 SGHTA and CDR2 FQGNSA. CDR3 amino acids: CASSLQSGNNEKLFF. The CDR3 DNA sequence: TGTGCCAGCAGCTTACAATCGGGGAATAATGAAAAACTGTTTTTT.

The chain has TRBV6-6 and TRBJ1-4; D is unclear. V gave up 0 bases and J gave up 6 bases, with 14 bases separating them. The CDR3 length is 16 residues. Per germline, CDR1 MNHNY and CDR2 SVGAGI (reference sequence). This CDR3 reads CASSYSIAGPDEKLFF. As DNA, the CDR3 is TGTGCCAGCAGTTACTCGATAGCTGGTCCCGATGAAAAACTGTTTTTT.

This sequence joins TRBV11-1 and TRBJ2-3; TRBD1 aligns across 8 bases. CDR1 SGHAT and CDR2 FQDESV come from the germline V gene (reference sequence). Trimming at V came to 4 bases and at J to 3 bases, leaving 6 bases not matched to a gene. The CDR3 covers 15 residues. The CDR3 is CASSSGQGLTDTQYF. The CDR3, as DNA: TGTGCCAGCAGCTCCGGACAGGGCCTTACAGATACGCAGTATTTT.

This chain joins TRBV19 and TRBJ1-2; TRBD1 is a possible D gene (5 bases). Trimming removed 4 bases from V and 4 bases from J, with 16 bases in between. The CDR3 loop spans 15 amino acids. Germline values: CDR1 LNHDA, CDR2 SQIVND (reference sequence). The CDR3 is CASSTAGPPGYGYTF. Here the CDR3 DNA reads TGTGCCAGTAGTACGGCAGGGCCCCCTGGCTATGGCTACACCTTC.

The chain is built from TRBV15 and TRBJ2-7; 8 bases are shared with TRBD1. J lost 2 bases, V lost 3 bases, and 9 bases had no gene match. Germline-derived CDR1 and CDR2 are LNHNV and YYDKDF (reference sequence). The CDR3 covers 16 residues. CDR3 sequence (DNA): TGTGCCACCAGCAGGCGACAGGGGCGAAAAACCTACGAGCAGTACTTC. It translates to CATSRRQGRKTYEQYF. The variable domain in full, completed from reference TRBV15 and TRBJ2-7, reads DAMVIQNPRYQVTQFGKPVTLSCSQTLNHNVMYWYQQKSSQAPKLLFHYYDKDFNNEADTPDNFQSRRPNTSFCFLDIRSPGLGDTAMYLCATSRRQGRKTYEQYFGPGTRLTVT.

The V call is TRBV2, the J call TRBJ2-3; 10 bases fit TRBD1. Unmatched junction bases numbered 8, after V lost 6 bases and J lost 2 bases. The CDR3 contains 16 residues. CDR1 is SNHLY, CDR2 FYNNEI, per germline. This CDR3 is CASRGGQGRSTDTQYF. The CDR3 coding sequence is TGTGCCAGCAGGGGGGGACAGGGGAGATCCACAGATACGCAGTATTTT.

The V call is TRBV7-3, the J call TRBJ2-3, with TRBD1 as a possible D gene (6 bases). Per the germline V gene, CDR1 is SGHTA and CDR2 is FQGTGA. The CDR3 runs to 15 residues. V lost 5 bases and J 0 bases, leaving 12 bases between the germline ends. CDR3 protein: CASSETGSSTDTQYF. Here the CDR3 DNA reads TGTGCCAGCAGCGAGACAGGTTCTAGCACAGATACGCAGTATTTT.

CDR3 sequence: CASSEGQGGLQCTF. The DNA for the CDR3 is TGCGCCAGCAGCGAGGGACAGGGGGGCCTGCAGTGCACCTTC. V gene TRBV5-1 combines with J gene TRBJ1-2, with TRBD1 matching 11 bases. V lost 4 bases, J lost 13 bases, and 12 bases stayed unmatched. This CDR3 region has 14 residues. Germline CDR1 and CDR2: SGHRS and YFSETQ.